This TCR beta chain was captured by sequencing in a study of shared clonotypes between healthy human individuals. The wider study: CD8 memory received one plate per donor, CD8 naive two, CD4 memory three and CD4 naive three.

V was shortened by 8 bases and J by 6 bases, with 16 bases between the two germline ends. Germline lookup yields CDR1 MNHEY and CDR2 SVGAGI. This CDR3 has 13 amino acids. Sequencing used immunoSEQ multiplex PCR; TCRdb keeps in-frame clones, though not all of them. The profile shows 300,000 to 350,000 clones, about 73% of them singletons. This clone has just a few counts. J is TRBJ2-5 and V is TRBV6-5; D possibly corresponds to TRBD1 (6 bases). The source of this sequence is a young man in good health. Sequencing used memory CD4+ T cells sorted from blood. Subset of the sample: CD45RA-negative fraction. CDR3 sequence reads: CASQGGFQQTQYF. The CDR3 region has the DNA TGTGCCAGCCAAGGGGGTTTTCAGCAGACCCAGTACTTC.